This is a list of T cell receptor beta chains from one sample in a study of T-cell memory formation after mild COVID-19. Each CDR3 protein gets one entry after TCRdb re-called the 5' RACE reads with MiXCR. The sample lists some 450,000 distinct CDR3 sequences, approximately 18% occurring once. Sequenced sample: PBMCs or a T cell subset sorted from them (not recorded which). Receptors were obtained from a man younger than 35 who had mild COVID-19 (a few samples of this study predate the infection). Cell type and time point are not known. Each CDR3 is given with its conserved first and last residue. A D gene is named only where the DNA matches it firmly. Rows give clone size only sometimes, using once, few, many, or a class for an expanded clone.

TRBJ2-3 | NA | TRBV20-1 | NA | CSARVLTGSDTQYF | TGCAGTGCTAGAGTTCTTACCGGGTCAGATACGCAGTATTTT
TRBJ2-4 | NA | TRBV20-1 | few | CSAGPHVNIQYF | TGCAGTGCTGGACCGCATGTTAACATTCAGTACTTC
TRBJ1-2 | TRBD1 | TRBV5-1 | NA | CASSFSGDTGENGYTF | TGCGCCAGCAGCTTTTCGGGGGATACAGGGGAAAATGGCTACACCTTC
TRBJ2-1 | NA | TRBV5-1 | NA | CASSRRTAVVSYNEQFF | TGCGCCAGCAGCCGAAGGACTGCTGTTGTTTCCTACAATGAGCAGTTCTTC
TRBJ1-1 | NA | TRBV10-3 | few | CAISERGNTEAFF | TGTGCCATCTCGGAAAGGGGGAACACTGAAGCTTTCTTT
TRBJ2-7 | TRBD2 | TRBV20-1 | NA | CSARAAPSGGLYEQYF | TGCAGTGCTAGAGCAGCGCCTAGCGGAGGACTTTACGAGCAGTACTTC
TRBJ2-1 | NA | TRBV11-2 | NA | CASSSDAFSYNEQFF | TGTGCCAGCAGCTCAGACGCTTTTTCCTACAATGAGCAGTTCTTC
TRBJ1-1 | NA | TRBV7-9 | few | CASSPRQEGRYTEAFF | TGTGCCAGCAGCCCCAGACAGGAGGGTAGATACACTGAAGCTTTCTTT
TRBJ1-5 | NA | TRBV12-3/TRBV12-4 | NA | CATSAPGQNQPQHF | TGTGCCACCAGCGCCCCGGGCCAAAATCAGCCCCAGCATTTT
TRBJ1-2 | NA | TRBV6-2/TRBV6-3 | few | CASSYRDGNYGYTF | TGTGCCAGCAGTTACCGGGACGGAAACTATGGCTACACCTTC
TRBJ2-1 | NA | TRBV11-3 | NA | CASSPLPTGSYNEQFF | TGTGCCAGCAGCCCATTACCCACGGGCTCCTACAATGAGCAGTTCTTC
TRBJ1-3 | NA | TRBV5-1 | NA | CASREQSDPGNTIYF | TGCGCCAGCAGAGAGCAGAGCGATCCTGGAAACACCATATATTTT
TRBJ2-5 | TRBD1 | TRBV7-9 | few | CASSPWTGGETQYF | TGTGCCAGCAGCCCATGGACAGGGGGCGAGACCCAGTACTTC
TRBJ2-2 | NA | TRBV7-8 | many | CASRENTGELFF | TGTGCCAGCAGGGAAAACACCGGGGAGCTGTTTTTT
TRBJ2-7 | NA | TRBV29-1 | NA | CSVENRAYEQYF | TGCAGCGTTGAGAACAGGGCCTACGAGCAGTACTTC
TRBJ2-7 | NA | TRBV10-2 | NA | CASRRLWGSSYEQYF | TGCGCCAGCAGGAGACTGTGGGGAAGCTCCTACGAGCAGTACTTC
TRBJ2-3 | NA | TRBV20-1 | NA | CSATVGPLGADTQYF | TGCAGTGCCACCGTTGGCCCCTTGGGGGCCGATACGCAGTATTTT